The 26 T cell receptor beta chains in this list originate from one sample, sequenced in a study of T cell clonality in common variable immunodeficiency. Some clones are missing from TCRdb's copy, which holds only in-frame ones; the method was immunoSEQ multiplex PCR. The sample presents about 50,000 clones, none singletons. Sequencing was performed on peripheral blood mononuclear cells. These receptors were obtained from a person aged 18 to 69 in good health.

This clone has a count of ten or more. The read ends 3 residues shy of where the CDR3 ends; the end is completed using the germline J gene. This sequence joins TRBV15 and TRBJ2-3, with TRBD2 matching over 9 bases. This CDR3 contains 21 residues. V was clipped by 1 base and J by 0 bases; unmatched bases: 17. Germline CDR1 reads LNHNV; CDR2 reads YYDKDF (reference sequence). The CDR3 reads CATSRAPGVSGSHGSTDTQYF. The sequenced part of the CDR3 DNA is TGTGCCACCAGCAGAGCCCCGGGGGTTAGCGGGAGTCATGGTAGCACAGATACG.

Ten or more counts support this clone. The read falls 3 residues short of the CDR3 end, and the missing part is taken from the germline J gene. J is TRBJ2-2 and V is TRBV6-1; no clear D. The CDR3 sequence is 16 residues long. CDR1 is MNHNS and CDR2 is SASEGT in the germline V gene. V gave up 1 base and J gave up 6 bases, with 15 bases separating them. The CDR3 here is CASSEDQLRISGELFF. The covered CDR3 bases are TGTGCCAGCAGTGAAGATCAATTGCGGATTTCCGGGGAG.

This clone was detected many times. The read falls 3 residues short of the CDR3 end, and the missing part is taken from the germline J gene. The chain carries TRBV7-3 and TRBJ1-6; 7 nucleotides agree with TRBD1. The germline V gene encodes CDR1 SGHTA and CDR2 FQGTGA. The CDR3 length is 15 residues. V was pared by 4 bases and J by 9 bases, with 9 bases of the junction left unmatched. Partial CDR3 DNA: TGTGCCAGCAGCTCCACCGGGACAGTTGGTTCACCC. Protein: CASSSTGTVGSP. The CDR3 reads in full as CASSSTGTVGSPLHF.

This clone was detected ten times or more. The CDR3 extends 3 residues past the end of the read, so its final part is completed from the germline J gene. This chain links TRBV18 with TRBJ1-6; perhaps TRBD1 as D (5 bases). V lost 3 bases to trimming and J lost 1 base, with 13 bases between them. CDR1 is KGHSH and CDR2 is LQKENI in the germline V gene. The CDR3 consists of 17 residues. Partial CDR3 DNA: TGTGCCAGCTCACCCCGGACAAGCGGGTCCTATAATTCACCC. Amino acid sequence: CASSPRTSGSYNSP. The entire CDR3 protein reads CASSPRTSGSYNSPLHF.

Turning to this clone: The read falls 3 residues short of the CDR3 end, and the missing part is taken from the germline J gene. The rearrangement uses TRBV18 and TRBJ1-2; D is unresolved. Germline V CDR1 and CDR2: KGHSH, LQKENI. The CDR3 runs 14 residues. Trimming pared 3 bases from V and 4 bases from J, leaving 12 bases between. The DNA read from the CDR3 is TGTGCCAGCTCACCGGACTCTGGGATCTATGGC. The encoded protein is CASSPDSGIYG. In full, the CDR3 is CASSPDSGIYGYTF.

This clone was recorded at least ten times. CDR3 DNA (partial): TGCGCCAGCAGCTTGCGGGGACAGGGAACCTACAATGAG. This gives the protein CASSLRGQGTYNE. The entire CDR3 protein is CASSLRGQGTYNEQFF. The chain has TRBV5-1 and TRBJ2-1; TRBD1 matches 9 bases. The read is 3 residues too short to cover the CDR3 end, so that end is filled in from the germline J gene. The V gene's germline CDR1 is SGHRS and CDR2 YFSETQ. The CDR3 extends over 16 amino acids. V was pared by 1 base and J by 2 bases, with 4 bases of the junction left unmatched.

This clone was observed at least ten times. The CDR3 end is not reached by the read, which stops 3 residues before it; the germline J gene fills it in. This rearrangement joins TRBV4-1 to TRBJ1-6; 7 positions match TRBD1. The V gene's germline CDR1 is MGHRA and CDR2 YSYEKL. V lost 4 bases and J lost 7; bases outside the gene matches: 7. The CDR3 is 15 amino acids. CDR3 DNA (partial): TGCGCCAGCAGCCTCCCGACAGGGCTCAATTCACCC. Protein: CASSLPTGLNSP. The CDR3 in its entirety is CASSLPTGLNSPLHF.

In its sample, this clone was seen many times. The observed sequence ends 3 residues before the CDR3 terminus, with the missing tail filled in from the germline J gene. The chain is built from TRBV7-2 and TRBJ2-2; 9 bases are shared with TRBD2. Germline V gene sequence: CDR1 SGHTA, CDR2 FQGNSA. This CDR3 is built from 15 residues. The V gene end was trimmed by 1 base and the J gene end by 10 bases; junction bases not matched to a gene: 7. CDR3: CASSLVWSGRKELFF. The covered CDR3 bases are TGTGCCAGCAGCTTAGTATGGAGCGGGAGGAAGGAG.

In this sample, this clone turned up many times. The read is 3 residues too short to cover the CDR3 end, so that end is filled in from the germline J gene. The V call is TRBV30, the J call TRBJ1-4; 10 nucleotides align to TRBD1. Germline V CDR1 and CDR2: GTSNPN, SVGIG (reference sequence). The CDR3 sequence is 15 residues long. V shed 3 bases and J 7 bases; nucleotides not matched to a gene: 8. CDR3 DNA (partial): TGTGCCTGGAGACCCGGGGGACAGGGGTTTGAAAAA. Its protein is CAWRPGGQGFEK. The CDR3 in its entirety is CAWRPGGQGFEKLFF.

Ten or more counts support this clone. The read finishes 3 residues shy of the CDR3 end, and the germline J gene is used to complete it. The chain links TRBV5-1 to TRBJ2-5; tentatively, D is TRBD2 (6 bases). V was trimmed by 4 bases and J by 1 base, leaving 17 bases between them. The CDR3 is 16 residues long. Germline CDR1 and CDR2: SGHRS and YFSETQ. The sequenced CDR3 bases are TGCGCCAGCAGCAATAGCGGTAGCTCCTTCCAAGAGACC. Translating it yields CASSNSGSSFQET. The CDR3 as a whole reads CASSNSGSSFQETQYF.

This clone has just a few counts. The missing CDR3 end, 3 residues past where the read stops, is filled in from the germline J gene. J is TRBJ2-4 and V is TRBV18; D is perhaps TRBD1 (6 bases). The V end lost 3 bases, the J end lost 0 bases, and 12 bases lay between the germline ends. The CDR3 consists of 16 residues. The germline V gene has CDR1 KGHSH and CDR2 LQKENI. The CDR3 loop is CASSPVEGGAKNIQYF. Incomplete CDR3 DNA: TGTGCCAGCTCACCGGTCGAAGGGGGAGCCAAAAACATT.

This clone was seen more than once but under ten times. The read halts 3 residues ahead of the CDR3 end, with the missing end drawn from the germline J gene. The chain has TRBV7-9 and TRBJ2-3; TRBD1 matches at 8 bases. The V and J ends lost 5 bases and 2 bases, in that order; junction bases with no gene match: 6. Germline CDR1 SEHNR, CDR2 FQNEAQ (reference sequence). This CDR3 has 15 amino acids. The CDR3 is CASSPDRGATDTQYF. The sequenced CDR3 bases are TGTGCCAGCAGCCCTGACAGGGGAGCCACAGATACG.

In this sample, this clone turned up many times. The CDR3 goes on 3 residues after the read ends, and that part is filled in from the germline J gene. The chain combines TRBV7-2 with TRBJ2-1; 8 bases map to TRBD2. From germline, CDR1 is SGHTA and CDR2 FQGNSA. The CDR3 sequence is 15 residues long. V gave up 6 bases and J gave up 6 bases; unmatched junction bases: 10. The covered CDR3 bases are TGTGCCAGCAGGCCACCGGGACTAGAGGGCAATGAG. Amino acid sequence: CASRPPGLEGNE. The whole CDR3 reads CASRPPGLEGNEQFF. Full variable domain (remainder filled in from reference TRBV7-2 and TRBJ2-1): GAGVSQSPSNKVTEKGKDVELRCDPISGHTALYWYRQSLGQGLEFLIYFQGNSAPDKSGLPSDRFSAERTGGSVSTLTIQRTQQEDSAVYLCASRPPGLEGNEQFFGPGTRLTVL.

This clone was seen ten or more times. The read halts 3 residues ahead of the CDR3 end, with the missing end drawn from the germline J gene. The rearrangement links TRBV4-2 to TRBJ2-7, with TRBD2 identical over 8 bases. This CDR3 is built from 16 residues. CDR1 is LGHNA, CDR2 YNFKEQ, per germline. V shed 3 bases and J 4 bases; nucleotides not matched to a gene: 11. The CDR3 loop is CASSQSTGGSIYEQYF. Partial CDR3 DNA: TGTGCCAGCAGCCAGTCCACGGGGGGGAGCATATACGAG.

This clone was seen at least ten times. The missing CDR3 end, 3 residues past where the read stops, is filled in from the germline J gene. The chain links TRBV30 to TRBJ1-5; TRBD1 is a possible D gene (6 bases). Deletions cut 4 bases from V and 3 bases from J, with 13 bases between. In germline, CDR1 is GTSNPN, CDR2 SVGIG (reference sequence). This CDR3 spans 14 amino acids. The covered CDR3 bases are TGTGCCTGGAATCAGGGGATCGACAATCAGCCC. Translated, it gives CAWNQGIDNQP. The whole CDR3 protein is CAWNQGIDNQPQHF.

On this clone itself: The read finishes 3 residues shy of the CDR3 end, and the germline J gene is used to complete it. Other nucleotide sequences from this sample produce the same CDR3. This rearrangement joins TRBV7-2 to TRBJ2-1; D remains ambiguous. The germline V and J ends were trimmed by 4 bases and 2 bases, with 6 bases remaining between them. The CDR3 covers 13 residues. Germline V lookup: CDR1 SGHTA, CDR2 FQGNSA. This CDR3 reads CASSSQPYNEQFF. The DNA read from the CDR3 is TGTGCCAGCAGCTCACAACCCTACAATGAG.

This clone was counted at least ten times. Read coverage stops 3 residues before the CDR3 terminus; the germline J gene supplies the remainder. This chain uses TRBV4-2 with TRBJ1-1; perhaps TRBD1 as D (6 bases). Trimming took 0 bases from V and 3 from J, leaving 11 bases between them. The CDR3 runs to 15 residues. Germline CDR1 and CDR2: LGHNA and YNFKEQ. CDR3 DNA (partial): TGTGCCAGCAGCCAAGAGGTCCAGGGGTACACTGAA. Translated, it gives CASSQEVQGYTE. The whole CDR3 reads CASSQEVQGYTEAFF.

The table lists this clone with a few counts. From the germline J gene comes the end of the CDR3, since the read stops 3 residues before it. The chain couples TRBV19 to TRBJ1-1; D is uncertain. The germline V gene has CDR1 LNHDA and CDR2 SQIVND (reference sequence). Trimming took off 7 bases at V and 4 bases at J, with 13 bases between the two ends. The CDR3 runs to 13 residues. This chain's CDR3 is CASKGIAGTEAFF. The covered CDR3 bases are TGTGCCAGTAAGGGTATTGCGGGCACTGAA.

The sample holds many counts of this clone. The sequence runs out 3 residues before the end of the CDR3; the remainder is reconstructed from the germline J gene. The chain recombines TRBV5-1 with TRBJ2-3; 15 nucleotides match TRBD2. The CDR3 totals 16 residues. The V gene's germline CDR1 is SGHRS and CDR2 YFSETQ. Trimming took 4 bases from V and 6 from J; bases not matched to a gene: 6. CDR3 DNA (partial): TGCGCCAGCAGCCCGAGGACTAGCGGGGGGGCGGATACG. Translation: CASSPRTSGGADT. The CDR3 as a whole reads CASSPRTSGGADTQYF.

In its sample, this clone was seen many times. Read coverage stops 3 residues before the CDR3 terminus; the germline J gene supplies the remainder. This rearrangement joins TRBV7-9 to TRBJ1-2; TRBD1 is a possible D gene (5 bases). Germline assignment: CDR1 SEHNR and CDR2 FQNEAQ (reference sequence). This CDR3 region has 13 residues. V gave up 2 bases and J gave up 7 bases, with 11 bases separating them. The sequenced part of the CDR3 DNA is TGTGCCAGCAGCTTATCGCAGGGTGGTGGC. It yields the protein CASSLSQGGG. The whole CDR3 sequence reads CASSLSQGGGYTF.

In this sample, this clone turned up many times. The sequenced fragment ends 3 residues before the CDR3 boundary, so the rest is inferred from the germline J gene. V gene TRBV7-2 combines with J gene TRBJ2-7, with D possibly being TRBD1 (5 bases). The CDR3 totals 15 residues. V dropped 3 bases and J dropped 4 bases, with 16 bases sitting between them. Germline V lookup: CDR1 SGHTA, CDR2 FQGNSA. The CDR3 DNA, read in part, is TGTGCCAGCAGCTTCGAAGGGCAACAGGTGTACGAG. This codes for CASSFEGQQVYE. The CDR3, in full, reads CASSFEGQQVYEQYF.

There are a few counts of this clone. The read falls 3 residues short of the CDR3 end, and the missing part is taken from the germline J gene. This chain joins TRBV5-8 and TRBJ2-7; possible D gene TRBD1, 6 bases. The CDR3 has 15 amino acids. Trimming removed 4 bases from V and 0 bases from J, with 14 bases in between. Germline CDR1 and CDR2: SGHTS and YDEGEE. CDR3 DNA (partial): TGTGCCAGCAGCGTCGGACAGTTCAGCTCCTACGAG. This gives the protein CASSVGQFSSYE. The CDR3 in its entirety is CASSVGQFSSYEQYF.

Many counts were recorded for this clone. The read falls 3 residues short of the CDR3 end, and the missing part is taken from the germline J gene. V gene TRBV20-1 combines with J gene TRBJ1-1, with a tentative D call TRBD1 (5 bases). The V and J ends lost 3 bases and 3 bases respectively, with 11 bases between them. This CDR3 is built from 13 residues. Looked up from germline, CDR1 is DFQATT and CDR2 is SNEGSKA (reference sequence). CDR3 sequence reads: CSASEGNDTEAFF. The CDR3 bases that were read are TGCAGTGCTAGTGAGGGGAATGACACTGAA.

With respect to this clone: The sequence runs out 3 residues before the end of the CDR3; the remainder is reconstructed from the germline J gene. The chain employs TRBV6-2 or TRBV6-3 and TRBJ1-2; a possible D gene is TRBD1 (5 bases). The CDR3 extends over 14 amino acids. Per germline, CDR1 MNHEY and CDR2 SVGEGT. This CDR3 reads CASSYTGETDTYTF. CDR3 bases read: TGTGCCAGCAGTTACACGGGCGAGACAGATACC.

This clone occurred many times. The read ends 3 residues shy of where the CDR3 ends; the end is completed using the germline J gene. The chain is built from TRBV7-9 and TRBJ2-7; unclear D gene. This CDR3 has 13 amino acids. Per the germline V gene, CDR1 is SEHNR and CDR2 is FQNEAQ (reference sequence). V lost 1 base, J lost 4 bases, and 8 bases lay in between. CDR3 sequence reads: CASSLGASYEQYF. The CDR3 bases that were read are TGTGCCAGCAGCTTAGGGGCCTCGTACGAG.

This clone has a count of ten or more. With the read ending 3 residues before the CDR3 end, the germline J gene is used to fill in that end. The J gene is TRBJ2-3, the V gene TRBV20-1, with 10 bases matching TRBD2. Germline CDR1 DFQATT, CDR2 SNEGSKA (reference sequence). With 3 bases clipped from V and 0 bases from J, the junction kept 0 bases outside the gene matches. This CDR3 has 14 residues. CDR3 amino acids: CSARGLASTDTQYF. The sequenced CDR3 bases are TGCAGTGCTAGGGGACTAGCGAGCACAGATACG.